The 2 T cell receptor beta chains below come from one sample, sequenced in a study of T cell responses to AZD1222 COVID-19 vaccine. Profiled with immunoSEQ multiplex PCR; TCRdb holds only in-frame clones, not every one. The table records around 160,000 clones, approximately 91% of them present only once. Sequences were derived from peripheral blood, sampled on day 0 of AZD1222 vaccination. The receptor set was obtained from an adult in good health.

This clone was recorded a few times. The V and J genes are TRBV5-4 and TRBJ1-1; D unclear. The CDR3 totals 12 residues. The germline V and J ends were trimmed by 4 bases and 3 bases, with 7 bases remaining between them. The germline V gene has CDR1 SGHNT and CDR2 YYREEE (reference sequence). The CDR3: CASSPVDTEAFF. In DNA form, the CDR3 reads TGTGCCAGCAGCCCCGTGGACACTGAAGCTTTCTTT. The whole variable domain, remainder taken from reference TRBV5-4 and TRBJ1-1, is ETGVTQSPTHLIKTRGQQVTLRCSSQSGHNTVSWYQQALGQGPQFIFQYYREEENGRGNFPPRFSGLQFPNYSSELNVNALELDDSALYLCASSPVDTEAFFGQGTRLTVV.

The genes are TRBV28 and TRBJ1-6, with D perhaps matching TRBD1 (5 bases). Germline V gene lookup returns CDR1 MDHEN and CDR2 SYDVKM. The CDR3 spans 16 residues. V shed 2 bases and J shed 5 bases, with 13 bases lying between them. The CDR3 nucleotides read TGTGCCAGCAGTTTAGCCCCTCGGGGGAATAATTCACCCCTCCACTTT. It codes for CASSLAPRGNNSPLHF.